This record looks at one TCR beta chain sequence and its context. As yet, its antigen is unknown. These data belong to a study of cytomegalovirus exposure and HLA in healthy donors. Study background: The 120 validation repertoires used the same platform as the approximately 700 first-cohort repertoires (as reported by a later analysis).

Study findings and constraints: A later analysis found first-cohort TCR clusters tended to co-occur in the roughly 120 validation repertoires.

V was clipped by 5 bases and J by 4 bases; unmatched bases: 4. This CDR3 comprises 13 residues. The germline V gene has CDR1 MNHNS and CDR2 SASEGT. Assay used: immunoSEQ multiplex PCR; TCRdb lists only in-frame clones, some missing. The sample shows roughly 52,000 clones, 88% of them seen only once. The sample was PBMCs. The chain joins TRBV6-1 to TRBJ1-2, with 7 bases that match TRBD1. The sequence came from a woman in her 30s in good health and CMV-seronegative. The CDR3 DNA reads TGTGCCAGCAGTCCGACAGGGCCCTATGGCTACACCTTC. The encoded protein is CASSPTGPYGYTF.